This T cell receptor (beta chain) was captured in a study of Ad26.COV2.S vaccination and SARS-CoV-2 variants. The wider study: Among those in the COV1001 Ad26.COV2.S trial arm was the donor.

CDR1 SGHTA and CDR2 FQGNSA come from the germline V gene. The CDR3 contains 16 residues. V lost 5 bases to trimming and J lost 2 bases, with 15 bases between them. The treatment: 15 to 20 received Ad26.COV2.S at low or high dose, single or two shots; 5 received placebo; per-sample allocation not given. Sampling was done on day 63 after the first vaccine or placebo injection. Overall study findings and caveats: Reported post-vaccination CD8+ and CD4+ T cell responses to spike showed substantial breadth. Overall T cell responses may have been underestimated by the analyses of TCR breadth and depth.

Regarding this clone: The antigen remains unidentified.

The table came from immunoSEQ multiplex PCR; TCRdb's copy has only in-frame clones and leaves some out. The profile shows 350,000 to 500,000 clones, 88% of them singletons. J is TRBJ1-4 and V is TRBV7-2; maybe TRBD1 (6 bases). The TCR comes from a person between 18 and 65 years old who received the Ad26.COV2.S COVID-19 vaccine or a placebo. Material: peripheral blood, obtained in a trial of Ad26.COV2.S vaccine versus placebo. DNA of the CDR3: TGTGCCAGCAGCCCACGAGGGGGGGCGACTAATGAAAAACTGTTTTTT. It yields the protein CASSPRGGATNEKLFF.